This T cell receptor (beta chain) emerged from a study of blood T cell repertoires in COVID-19. Original methodology: Estimated nucleated cell counts came from reference gene primer amplification. Some clones are missing from TCRdb's copy, which holds only in-frame ones; the method was immunoSEQ multiplex PCR. The DNA was the basis for D and trimming; V, J and clone size are from that table. The table records approximately 150,000 clones, 81% of them present only once. The sequencing input was PBMCs or T cells enriched from blood (not recorded which). The sequence derives from a middle-aged woman with acute COVID-19.

As DNA, the CDR3 is TGCGCCAGCAGCGCGCGACTAGCGGGAGTTTCGGGCGAGCAGTACTTC. Its protein product is CASSARLAGVSGEQYF. The chain combines TRBV4-1 with TRBJ2-7; 12 nucleotides line up with TRBD2. Looked up from germline, CDR1 is MGHRA and CDR2 is YSYEKL. The ends lost 5 bases at V and 6 bases at J; junction bases unmatched: 11. The CDR3 covers 16 residues.